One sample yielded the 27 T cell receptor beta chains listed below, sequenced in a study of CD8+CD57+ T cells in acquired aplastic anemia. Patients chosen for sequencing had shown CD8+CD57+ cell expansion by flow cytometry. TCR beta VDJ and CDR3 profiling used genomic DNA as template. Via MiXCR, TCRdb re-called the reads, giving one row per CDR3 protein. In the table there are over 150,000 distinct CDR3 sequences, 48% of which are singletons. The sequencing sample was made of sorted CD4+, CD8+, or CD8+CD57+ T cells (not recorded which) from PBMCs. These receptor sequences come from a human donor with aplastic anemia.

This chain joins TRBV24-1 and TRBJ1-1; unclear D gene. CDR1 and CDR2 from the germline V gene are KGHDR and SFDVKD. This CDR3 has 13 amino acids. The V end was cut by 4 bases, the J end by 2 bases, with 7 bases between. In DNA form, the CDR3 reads TGTGCCACCAGTGACGGGATTAACACTGAAGCTTTCTTT. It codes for CATSDGINTEAFF.

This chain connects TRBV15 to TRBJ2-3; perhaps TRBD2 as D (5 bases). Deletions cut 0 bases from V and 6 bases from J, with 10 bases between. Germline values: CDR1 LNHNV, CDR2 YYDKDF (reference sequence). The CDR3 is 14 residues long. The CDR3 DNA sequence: TGTGCCACCAGCAGAGAAGCTAGCTCCGATACGCAGTATTTT. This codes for CATSREASSDTQYF.

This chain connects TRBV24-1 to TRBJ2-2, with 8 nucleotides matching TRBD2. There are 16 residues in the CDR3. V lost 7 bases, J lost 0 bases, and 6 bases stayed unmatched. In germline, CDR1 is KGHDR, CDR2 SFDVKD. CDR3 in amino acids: CATSAGTRTNTGELFF. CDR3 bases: TGTGCCACCAGCGCCGGGACTAGAACGAACACCGGGGAGCTGTTTTTT.

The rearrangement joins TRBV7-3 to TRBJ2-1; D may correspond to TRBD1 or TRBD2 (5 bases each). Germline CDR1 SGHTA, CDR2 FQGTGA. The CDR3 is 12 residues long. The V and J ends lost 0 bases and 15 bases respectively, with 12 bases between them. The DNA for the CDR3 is TGTGCCAGCAGCTTAACAGGGGACGACTTGTTCTTC. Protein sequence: CASSLTGDDLFF.

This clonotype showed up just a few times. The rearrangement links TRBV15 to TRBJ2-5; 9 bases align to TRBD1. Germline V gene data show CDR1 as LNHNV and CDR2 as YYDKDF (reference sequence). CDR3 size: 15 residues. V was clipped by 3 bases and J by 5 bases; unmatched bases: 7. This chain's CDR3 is CATSSDRGWSETQYF. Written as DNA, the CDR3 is TGTGCCACCAGCAGTGACAGGGGGTGGAGCGAGACCCAGTACTTC.

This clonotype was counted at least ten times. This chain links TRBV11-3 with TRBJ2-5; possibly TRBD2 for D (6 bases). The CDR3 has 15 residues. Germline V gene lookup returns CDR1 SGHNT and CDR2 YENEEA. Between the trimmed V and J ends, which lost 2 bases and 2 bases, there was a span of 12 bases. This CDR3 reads CASSLRRGTQETQYF. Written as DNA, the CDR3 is TGTGCCAGCAGCTTAAGACGAGGGACTCAAGAGACCCAGTACTTC. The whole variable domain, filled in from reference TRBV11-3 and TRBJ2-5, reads EAGVVQSPRYKIIEKKQPVAFWCNPISGHNTLYWYLQNLGQGPELLIRYENEEAVDDSQLPKDRFSAERLKGVDSTLKIQPAELGDSAVYLCASSLRRGTQETQYFGPGTRLLVL.

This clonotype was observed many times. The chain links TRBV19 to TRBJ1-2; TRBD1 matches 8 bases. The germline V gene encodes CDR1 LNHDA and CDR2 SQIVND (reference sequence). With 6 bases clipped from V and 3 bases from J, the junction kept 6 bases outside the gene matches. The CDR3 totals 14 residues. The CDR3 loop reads CASSRQGIDYGYTF. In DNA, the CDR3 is TGTGCCAGTAGCCGACAGGGGATCGACTATGGCTACACCTTC.

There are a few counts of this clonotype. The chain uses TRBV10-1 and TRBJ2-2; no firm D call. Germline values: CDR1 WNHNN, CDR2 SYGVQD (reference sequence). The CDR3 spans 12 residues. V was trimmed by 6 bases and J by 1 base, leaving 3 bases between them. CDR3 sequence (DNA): TGCGCCAGCAGGATGAACACCGGGGAGCTGTTTTTT. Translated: CASRMNTGELFF.

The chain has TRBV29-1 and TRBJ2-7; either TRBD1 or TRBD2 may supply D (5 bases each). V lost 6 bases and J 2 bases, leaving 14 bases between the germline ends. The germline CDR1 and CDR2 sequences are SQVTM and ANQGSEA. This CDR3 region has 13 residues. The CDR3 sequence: CSVDPGLAYEQYF. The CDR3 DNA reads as TGCAGCGTCGACCCGGGGCTAGCCTACGAGCAGTACTTC.

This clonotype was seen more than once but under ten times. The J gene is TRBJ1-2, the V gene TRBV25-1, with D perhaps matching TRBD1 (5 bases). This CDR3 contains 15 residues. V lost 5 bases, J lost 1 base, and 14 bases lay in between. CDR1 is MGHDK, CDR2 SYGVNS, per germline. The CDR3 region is CASSHPQTDNYGYTF. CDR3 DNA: TGTGCCAGCAGTCATCCTCAGACAGATAACTATGGCTACACCTTC.

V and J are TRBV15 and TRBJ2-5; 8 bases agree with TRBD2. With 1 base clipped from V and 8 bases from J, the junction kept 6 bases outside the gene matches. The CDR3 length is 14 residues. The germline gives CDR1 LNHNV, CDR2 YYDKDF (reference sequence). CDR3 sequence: CATSRVRAGGTQYF. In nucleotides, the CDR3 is TGTGCCACCAGCAGAGTTCGGGCGGGGGGTACCCAGTACTTC.

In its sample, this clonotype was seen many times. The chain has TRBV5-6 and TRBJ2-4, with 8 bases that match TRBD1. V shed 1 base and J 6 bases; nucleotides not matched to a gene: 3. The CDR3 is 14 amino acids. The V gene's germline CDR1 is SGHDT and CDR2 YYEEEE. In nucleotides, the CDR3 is TGTGCCAGCAGCTTGACAGGGGGGCGAAACATTCAGTACTTC. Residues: CASSLTGGRNIQYF.

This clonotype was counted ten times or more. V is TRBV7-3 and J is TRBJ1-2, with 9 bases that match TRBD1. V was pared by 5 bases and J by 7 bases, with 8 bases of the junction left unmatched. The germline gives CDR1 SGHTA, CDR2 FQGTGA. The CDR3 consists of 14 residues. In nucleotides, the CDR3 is TGTGCCAGCAGCCCTACAACAGGGGGCAGTGGCTACACCTTC. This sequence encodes CASSPTTGGSGYTF.

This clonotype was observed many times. The CDR3 loop is CASSQDRLGGGTGANVLTF. The CDR3, as DNA: TGTGCCAGCAGCCAAGATCGCTTGGGGGGAGGGACTGGGGCCAACGTCCTGACTTTC. This chain joins TRBV4-2 and TRBJ2-6, with 7 nucleotides matching TRBD2. The trim removed 0 bases at V and 2 bases at J, leaving 10 bases unmatched. This CDR3 has 19 residues. From germline, CDR1 is LGHNA and CDR2 YNFKEQ.

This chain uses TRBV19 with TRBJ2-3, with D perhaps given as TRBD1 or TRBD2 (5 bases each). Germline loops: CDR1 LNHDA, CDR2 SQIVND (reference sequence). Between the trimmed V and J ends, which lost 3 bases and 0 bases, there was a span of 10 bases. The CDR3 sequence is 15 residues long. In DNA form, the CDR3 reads TGTGCCAGTAGTATTCGAGGGGCTAGCACAGATACGCAGTATTTT. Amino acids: CASSIRGASTDTQYF.

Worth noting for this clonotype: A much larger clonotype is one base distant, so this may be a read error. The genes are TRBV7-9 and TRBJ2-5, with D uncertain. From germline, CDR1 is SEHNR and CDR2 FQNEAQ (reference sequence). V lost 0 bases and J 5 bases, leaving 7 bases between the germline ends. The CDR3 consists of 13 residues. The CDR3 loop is CASSLALVETQYF. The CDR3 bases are TGTGCCAGCAGCTTAGCGCTCGTGGAGACCCAGTACTTC. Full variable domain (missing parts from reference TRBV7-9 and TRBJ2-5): DTGVSQNPRHKITKRGQNVTFRCDPISEHNRLYWYRQTLGQGPEFLTYFQNEAQLEKSRLLSDRFSAERPKGSFSTLEIQRTEQGDSAMYLCASSLALVETQYFGPGTRLLVL.

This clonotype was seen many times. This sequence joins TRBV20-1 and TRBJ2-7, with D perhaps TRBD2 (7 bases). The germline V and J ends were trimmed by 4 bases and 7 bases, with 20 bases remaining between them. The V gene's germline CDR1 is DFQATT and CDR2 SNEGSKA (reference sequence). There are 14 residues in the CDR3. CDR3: CSAKKEGGPGEQYF. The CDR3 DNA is TGCAGTGCTAAGAAAGAGGGGGGGCCGGGAGAGCAGTACTTC.

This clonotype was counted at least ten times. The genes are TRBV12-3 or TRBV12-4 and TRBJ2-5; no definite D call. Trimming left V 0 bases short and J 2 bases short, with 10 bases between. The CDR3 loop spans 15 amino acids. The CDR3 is CASSLASNVQETQYF. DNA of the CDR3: TGTGCCAGCAGTTTAGCATCAAACGTTCAAGAGACCCAGTACTTC.

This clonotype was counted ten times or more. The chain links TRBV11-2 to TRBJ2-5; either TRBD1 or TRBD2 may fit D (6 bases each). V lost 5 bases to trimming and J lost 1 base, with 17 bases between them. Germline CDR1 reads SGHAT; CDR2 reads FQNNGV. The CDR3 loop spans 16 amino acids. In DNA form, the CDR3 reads TGTGCCAGCAGCCAGTCAAGCCCGGGGGCCCAAGAGACCCAGTACTTC. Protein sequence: CASSQSSPGAQETQYF.

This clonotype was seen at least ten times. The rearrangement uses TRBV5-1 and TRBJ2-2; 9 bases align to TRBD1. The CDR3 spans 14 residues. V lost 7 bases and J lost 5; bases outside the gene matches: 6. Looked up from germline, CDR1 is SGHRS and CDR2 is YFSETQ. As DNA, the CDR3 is TGCGCCAGCCAAGGGACAGGGCGAACCGGGGAGCTGTTTTTT. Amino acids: CASQGTGRTGELFF. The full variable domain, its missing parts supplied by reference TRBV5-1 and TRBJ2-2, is KAGVTQTPRYLIKTRGQQVTLSCSPISGHRSVSWYQQTPGQGLQFLFEYFSETQRNKGNFPGRFSGRQFSNSRSEMNVSTLELGDSALYLCASQGTGRTGELFFGEGSRLTVL.

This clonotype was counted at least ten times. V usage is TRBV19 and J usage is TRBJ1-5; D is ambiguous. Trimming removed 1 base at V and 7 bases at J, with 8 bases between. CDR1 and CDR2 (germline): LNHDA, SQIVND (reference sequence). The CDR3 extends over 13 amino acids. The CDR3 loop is CASSIGQGQPQHF. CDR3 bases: TGTGCCAGTAGTATAGGTCAAGGGCAGCCCCAGCATTTT. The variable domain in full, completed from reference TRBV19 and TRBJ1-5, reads DGGITQSPKYLFRKEGQNVTLSCEQNLNHDAMYWYRQDPGQGLRLIYYSQIVNDFQKGDIAEGYSVSREKKESFPLTVTSAQKNPTAFYLCASSIGQGQPQHFGDGTRLSIL.

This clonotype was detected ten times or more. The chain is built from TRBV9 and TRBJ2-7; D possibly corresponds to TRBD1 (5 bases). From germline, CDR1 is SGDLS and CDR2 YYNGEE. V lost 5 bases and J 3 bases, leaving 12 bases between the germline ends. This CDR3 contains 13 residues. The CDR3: CASSYDSNYEQYF. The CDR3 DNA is TGTGCCAGCAGTTATGACAGCAACTACGAGCAGTACTTC.

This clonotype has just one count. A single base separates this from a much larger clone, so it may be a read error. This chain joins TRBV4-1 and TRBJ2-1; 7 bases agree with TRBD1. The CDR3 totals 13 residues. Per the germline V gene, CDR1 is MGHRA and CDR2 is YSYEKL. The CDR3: CASSQDRGREQLF. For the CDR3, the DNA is TGCGCCAGCAGCCAAGATAGGGGGCGTGAGCAGCTCTTC.

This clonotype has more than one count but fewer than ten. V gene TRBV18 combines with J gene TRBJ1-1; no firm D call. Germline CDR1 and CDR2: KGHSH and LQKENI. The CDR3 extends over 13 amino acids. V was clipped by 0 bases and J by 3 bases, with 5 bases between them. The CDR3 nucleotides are TGTGCCAGCTCACCACCGGGAGACACTGAAGCTTTCTTT. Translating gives CASSPPGDTEAFF. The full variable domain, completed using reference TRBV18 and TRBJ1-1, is NAGVMQNPRHLVRRRGQEARLRCSPMKGHSHVYWYRQLPEEGLKFMVYLQKENIIDESGMPKERFSAEFPKEGPSILRIQQVVRGDSAAYFCASSPPGDTEAFFGQGTRLTVV.

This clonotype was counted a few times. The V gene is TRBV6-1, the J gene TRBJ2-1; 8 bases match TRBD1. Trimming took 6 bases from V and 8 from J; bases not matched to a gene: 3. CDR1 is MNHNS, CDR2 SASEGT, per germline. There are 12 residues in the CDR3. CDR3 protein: CASSRTGYEQFF. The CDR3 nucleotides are TGTGCCAGCAGCCGGACAGGGTATGAGCAGTTCTTC.

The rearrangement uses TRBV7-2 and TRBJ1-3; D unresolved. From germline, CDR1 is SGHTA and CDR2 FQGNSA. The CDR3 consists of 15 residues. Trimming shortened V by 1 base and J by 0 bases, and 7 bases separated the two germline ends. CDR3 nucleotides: TGTGCCAGCAGCTTAGGGGCCAGCTCTGGAAACACCATATATTTT. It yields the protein CASSLGASSGNTIYF.

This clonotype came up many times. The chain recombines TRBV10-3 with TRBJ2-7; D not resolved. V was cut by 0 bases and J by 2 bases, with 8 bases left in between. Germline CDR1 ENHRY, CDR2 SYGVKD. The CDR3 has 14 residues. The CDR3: CAISESAGPYEQYF. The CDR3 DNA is TGTGCCATCAGTGAGTCGGCCGGGCCCTACGAGCAGTACTTC.